This TCR beta chain was profiled in a study of T cells in Graves' hyperthyroidism and ophthalmopathy. Authors of the study amplified TCR beta CDR3 regions from RNA transcripts. RT-PCR in the first round (using the HTBI primer set) targeted the TCR CDR3. Each CDR3 protein gets one entry after TCRdb re-called the multiplex PCR reads with MiXCR. The sample includes around 600,000 distinct CDR3 sequences, approximately 15% of them seen just once. V shed 6 bases and J 6 bases; nucleotides not matched to a gene: 8. This CDR3 contains 14 residues. Germline V CDR1 and CDR2: MNHEY, SVGEGT. Fresh peripheral blood, roughly 10 ml of it, supplied the PBMCs. Whole-study results and caveats: Most thyroid-expanded clonotypes above 0.001 were also found in blood.

With regard to this clonotype: As yet, its antigen is unknown.

The sequence derives from a young woman with Graves' hyperthyroidism. This chain joins TRBV6-2 or TRBV6-3 and TRBJ2-7; 10 positions agree with TRBD1. The sequenced sample was blood. CDR3 sequence: CASRAAGQGGEQYF. CDR3 DNA sequence: TGTGCCAGCAGGGCGGCAGGACAGGGGGGCGAGCAGTACTTC.